These 10 T cell receptor beta chains came from one sample sequenced in a study of early T cells in non-severe SARS-CoV-2 infection. TCRdb ran MiXCR on the 5' RACE reads and lists one entry per CDR3 protein. The sample has roughly 83,000 distinct CDR3 sequences; 9.5% to 15% are singletons. The specimen was whole blood, collected at baseline. These receptors came from an adult who was a healthcare worker with PCR-confirmed SARS-CoV-2 infection or an uninfected control (not recorded which).

This clonotype was observed at least ten times. The chain has TRBV9 and TRBJ2-7; either TRBD1 or TRBD2 may supply D (6 bases each). Germline V gives CDR1 SGDLS, CDR2 YYNGEE. Trimming took 3 bases from V and 0 from J, leaving 13 bases between them. This CDR3 region has 15 residues. The CDR3 region has the DNA TGTGCCAGCAGCGCCCCGGGGGCTAGCTCCTACGAGCAGTACTTC. Amino acids: CASSAPGASSYEQYF.

This rearrangement joins TRBV6-5 to TRBJ1-1; the match to TRBD1 covers 7 bases. The CDR3 has 13 amino acids. V was clipped by 6 bases and J by 5 bases; unmatched bases: 6. Germline V lookup: CDR1 MNHEY, CDR2 SVGAGI. The CDR3 spells CASSQYRGTEAFF. The CDR3 DNA is TGTGCCAGCAGCCAATACAGGGGAACTGAAGCTTTCTTT.

The sample holds a few counts of this clonotype. This chain's CDR3 is CASSPRLAGLRGSYEQYF. The DNA of the CDR3 is TGTGCCAGCAGCCCCAGATTAGCGGGATTGCGGGGGTCCTACGAGCAGTACTTC. The rearrangement joins TRBV12-3 or TRBV12-4 to TRBJ2-7; TRBD2 agrees at 8 bases. CDR3 length equals 18 residues. The V segment lost 6 bases and the J segment 1 base; nucleotides outside the gene matches: 17.

In its sample, this clonotype was seen a few times. This chain joins TRBV5-8 and TRBJ1-2; possible D gene TRBD1, 6 bases. Germline assignment: CDR1 SGHTS and CDR2 YDEGEE. The CDR3 is made up of 16 amino acids. The V end was cut by 4 bases, the J end by 1 base, with 17 bases between. In DNA form, the CDR3 reads TGTGCCAGCAGCGAGGGCGGAGGACAGATTAACTATGGCTACACCTTC. This translates into CASSEGGGQINYGYTF.

The V gene is TRBV20-1, the J gene TRBJ2-1; TRBD2 agrees at 9 bases. V lost 6 bases, J lost 9 bases, and 9 bases stayed unmatched. CDR1 is DFQATT, CDR2 SNEGSKA, per germline (reference sequence). The CDR3 loop spans 13 amino acids. Here the CDR3 reads CSASVAGVVEQFF. The CDR3 nucleotides read TGCAGTGCGTCCGTAGCGGGAGTGGTTGAGCAGTTCTTC.

This clonotype was detected a few times. At one boundary the junction diverges from the germline segment, which might be a read error. V gene TRBV7-7 combines with J gene TRBJ2-2; no firm D call. The CDR3 spans 13 residues. Germline CDR1 is SSHAT and CDR2 is FNYEAQ (reference sequence). The CDR3 sequence is CASSAHGTGELFF. For the CDR3, the DNA is TGTGCTAGCAGCGCCCACGGCACCGGGGAGCTGTTTTTT.

This chain links TRBV6-6 with TRBJ2-5, with D perhaps TRBD1 (6 bases). This CDR3 is built from 13 residues. V dropped 4 bases and J dropped 3 bases, with 9 bases sitting between them. The germline gives CDR1 MNHNY, CDR2 SVGAGI (reference sequence). The CDR3 region has the DNA TGTGCCAGCAGTTCGGACAGCGAAGAGACCCAGTACTTC. Protein product: CASSSDSEETQYF.

The chain has TRBV4-2 and TRBJ1-5; no reliable D call. The CDR3 consists of 15 residues. Per germline, CDR1 LGHNA and CDR2 YNFKEQ. Trimming took 0 bases from V and 1 from J, leaving 7 bases between them. CDR3 sequence: CASSQDQHSNQPQHF. The CDR3 coding sequence is TGTGCCAGCAGCCAAGATCAGCACAGCAATCAGCCCCAGCATTTT.

This clonotype was seen many times. The V gene is TRBV20-1, the J gene TRBJ2-7; possibly TRBD1 for D (5 bases). The germline gives CDR1 DFQATT, CDR2 SNEGSKA (reference sequence). The CDR3 covers 13 residues. Trimming pared 2 bases from V and 1 base from J, leaving 9 bases between. CDR3 protein: CSARTGASYEQYF. The DNA for the CDR3 is TGCAGTGCTAGAACAGGCGCGTCCTACGAGCAGTACTTC.

In this sample, this clonotype turned up many times. This sequence joins TRBV11-2 and TRBJ2-3; 11 bases fit TRBD2. Trimming took 5 bases from V and 7 from J; bases not matched to a gene: 8. From germline, CDR1 is SGHAT and CDR2 FQNNGV. The CDR3 covers 15 residues. The CDR3 bases are TGTGCCAGCAGCGTCGGACTAGCGGGCACCTATACGCAGTATTTT. Residues: CASSVGLAGTYTQYF.